The 6 T cell receptor beta chains presented below share a single source sample, sequenced in a study of blood T cell repertoires in COVID-19 (dated by TCRdb to 2020 to 2022). Libraries came from the immunoSEQ multiplex PCR assay. Here the immuneACCESS table is served through TCRdb, limited to in-frame sequences with V and J called. Missing clones are a known gap in these copies; in checked studies unresolved V genes cover under half, and the rest lacks a known reason. Within this sample are under 110,000 clones, with 75% to 85% of them counted one time only. 6.2% of the sample is taken by the ten largest. Sequencing used peripheral blood. Source of these receptors: an older man with COVID-19, enrolled during active disease.

The V gene is TRBV5-4, the J gene TRBJ2-5; 9 positions match TRBD2. J gave up 5 bases and V 0 bases, and 5 bases lay outside the gene matches. CDR1 is SGHNT and CDR2 is YYREEE in the germline V gene (reference sequence). The length of the CDR3 is 15 residues. The CDR3: CASSLGREGPETQYF. CDR3 DNA: TGTGCCAGCAGCTTGGGGCGGGAGGGCCCTGAGACCCAGTACTTC.

The V gene is TRBV7-2, the J gene TRBJ2-2; possibly TRBD2 for D (5 bases). V was trimmed by 1 base and J by 1 base, leaving 7 bases between them. The germline gives CDR1 SGHTA, CDR2 FQGNSA. The CDR3 has 15 amino acids. The CDR3 loop is CASSLVGVNTGELFF. CDR3 in DNA: TGTGCCAGCAGCTTAGTCGGGGTGAACACCGGGGAGCTGTTTTTT.

This chain links TRBV12-3 or TRBV12-4 with TRBJ1-4; possible D gene TRBD1, 5 bases. CDR3 length: 13 residues. V was clipped by 3 bases and J by 8 bases, with 10 bases between them. Here the CDR3 reads CASSLGEAEKLFF. CDR3 coding DNA: TGTGCCAGCAGTTTGGGGGAGGCAGAAAAACTGTTTTTT.

This sequence joins TRBV28 and TRBJ2-3, with a tentative D call TRBD2 (6 bases). The CDR3 loop spans 16 amino acids. The V end was cut by 1 base, the J end by 4 bases, with 15 bases between. Germline V gene data show CDR1 as MDHEN and CDR2 as SYDVKM. In nucleotides, the CDR3 is TGTGCCAGCAGTTTATTCCGGGAGTTAAGGGCAGATACGCAGTATTTT. Translating it yields CASSLFRELRADTQYF.

The gene calls are TRBV9 and TRBJ2-5; D is undetermined. This CDR3 has 14 residues. V lost 0 bases to trimming and J lost 5 bases, with 11 bases between them. Germline CDR1 SGDLS, CDR2 YYNGEE. CDR3 loop: CASSVEAGWETQYF. The CDR3 DNA reads as TGTGCCAGCAGCGTAGAAGCAGGCTGGGAGACCCAGTACTTC.

The CDR3, as DNA: TGTGCCAGCAGTGGACAGTTGAACACTGAAGCTTTCTTT. This translates into CASSGQLNTEAFF. The chain carries TRBV2 and TRBJ1-1, with D perhaps TRBD1 (5 bases). The CDR3 runs 13 residues. Trimming took off 4 bases at V and 0 bases at J, with 6 bases between the two ends. Germline V lookup: CDR1 SNHLY, CDR2 FYNNEI.